This TCR beta chain was obtained from a study of graft-versus-host responses after intestinal transplantation (dated by TCRdb to the early 2020s). As for the study more broadly: The transplants that recipients received were multivisceral, liver-intestinal, or isolated intestinal. Every recipient was given anti-thymocyte globulin induction, then maintenance tacrolimus and steroids for approximately 3 years. Graft-versus-host and host-versus-graft alloreactive T cell clones were tracked in the graft, circulation and bone marrow after intestinal transplantation using bulk TCR-beta CDR3 sequencing. Alloreactive clones were identified by sequencing pre-transplant mixed lymphocyte reaction products and comparing them with unstimulated pre-transplant donor and recipient T cells. A cohort of 24 intestinal transplant recipients, including one retransplant, was enrolled, and 3 patients lacking pretransplant specimens were excluded. Donor T cell macrochimerism was defined as a peak of at least 4% donor T cells among recipient peripheral blood mononuclear cells. Instead of going to the commercial service, samples from a few later patients were sequenced in-house on an Illumina MiSeq and processed with MiXCR. General findings and caveats noted by the study authors: In patients with donor T cell macrochimerism, the allografts had high GvH to HvG T cell clonal ratios. GvH clones were detected in recipient bone marrow, and some appeared earlier in ileal mucosa or blood, consistent with an intestinal mucosal origin. The relatively low number and heterogeneity of intestinal transplant patients limited the conclusions. Early after transplant, declines in HvG clones were associated with peak levels of circulating GvH clones.

The count of this clone is one. The antigen it binds to is not known. Within one base of it there is no much larger clone, and no base qualities were kept. The sample's time point label, decoded: cells obtained before transplantation from donor or recipient. CD3+CD4+ and CD3+CD8+ populations were FACS-sorted from unstimulated pre-transplant donor and recipient cells taken from spleen or lymph nodes. The library was generated by the immunoSEQ multiplex PCR assay. For most patients, genomic DNA was isolated using the Qiagen DNeasy Blood and Tissue Kit and was shipped frozen to Adaptive Biotechnologies for TCR sequencing. Adaptive Biotechnologies carried out high-throughput TCR-beta CDR3 sequencing of genomic DNA for most patients. The study's processing was this. Adaptive's ImmunoSEQ software was the source of the TCR sequencing data for over 15 patients, while three other patients were processed with MiXCR and VDJtools. CD4 versus CD8 sorting errors were corrected by removing sequences found in both subsets at a frequency ratio below 5:1. Because the origin of CDR3 nucleotide sequences shared between donor and recipient could not be assigned, those sequences were removed. At least 2-fold expansion over unstimulated cells and a minimum CFSE-low frequency of 0.002% (template counts) or 0.001% (read counts) were required for clones to be classified as alloreactive. Clones were considered mappable if detected in sequenced pre-transplant spleen, lymph node, or MLR CFSE-low populations of the donor or recipient. Cumulative frequency of alloreactive clones was calculated as a percentage of all sequences weighted by copy number. The clones in this table, taken by TCRdb from immuneACCESS, are in-frame only. Not every clone is retained; where verified, under half of the shortfall comes from an unresolved V gene, and the cause of the rest is unknown. D and trimming come from the DNA, and the V and J calls and clone size come from that table. The sample table holds nearly 90,000 clones, of which roughly 80% were seen once. The ten largest clones add up to about a sixth of the sample.

Here the sequenced sample was unstimulated CD8+ T cells sorted from spleen or lymph node cells, taken before intestinal transplant. This receptor was taken from a human donor who received an intestinal transplant.

CDR3 reads: CASSFLHSSADTQYF. The nucleotide sequence reads as follows: TGTGCCAGCAGTTTCCTCCATTCTAGCGCAGATACGCAGTATTTT. Recombination joined TRBV28 with TRBJ2-3; TRBD2 might be the D gene, on 6 matching bases. Relative to germline, V is 3 bases shorter and J is 4 bases shorter, with 14 bases between their ends. Inclusive of the bounding cysteine and phenylalanine, the CDR3 is 15 residues long. Just CDR3 DNA is preserved here, 45 bases in frame from base 1. CDR1 and CDR2, looked up from the germline V gene, are MDHEN and SYDVKM.